Listed below are T cell receptor beta chains from one sample, sequenced in a study of T cell repertoires in cytomegalovirus infection. Their target antigens are unknown. TCRdb used MiXCR to reprocess the reads, holding one entry per CDR3 protein. The profile shows about 890,000 distinct CDR3 sequences, around 30% of them singletons. The sample here was cultured CD8+ T cells from PBMCs, taken from culture after CMV antigen stimulation. These receptors were taken from a human donor in good health (CMV status not recorded). Some clones in this sample may be carry-over from other donors' samples. The CDR3 runs from the conserved cysteine through the conserved F or W. A D gene is named only where the DNA matches it firmly. Size is stated for part of the rows, as once, few or many counts, or as a class when the clone is expanded.

d_call: .; j_call: TRBJ2-7; v_call: TRBV10-2; clone_size: few; cdr3_aa: CASSGGQNYEQYF; cdr3_nt: TGCGCCAGCAGTGGTGGGCAGAACTACGAGCAGTACTTC
d_call: .; j_call: TRBJ2-3; v_call: TRBV10-3; clone_size: .; cdr3_aa: CAIRTRTEFSTDTQYF; cdr3_nt: TGTGCCATCAGGACCCGGACAGAGTTTAGCACAGATACGCAGTATTTT
d_call: .; j_call: TRBJ2-2; v_call: TRBV6-2/TRBV6-3; clone_size: .; cdr3_aa: CASSLPPGRLSGELFF; cdr3_nt: TGTGCCAGCAGCCTCCCACCGGGACGTCTTTCCGGGGAGCTGTTTTTT
d_call: .; j_call: TRBJ1-5; v_call: TRBV11-2; clone_size: few; cdr3_aa: CASSLMGRGQPQHF; cdr3_nt: TGTGCCAGCAGCCTGATGGGGAGGGGTCAGCCCCAGCATTTT
d_call: .; j_call: TRBJ2-1; v_call: TRBV4-1; clone_size: .; cdr3_aa: CASSQDLWGAYNEQFF; cdr3_nt: TGCGCCAGCAGCCAAGATTTGTGGGGGGCATACAATGAGCAGTTCTTC
d_call: TRBD1; j_call: TRBJ2-1; v_call: TRBV27; clone_size: .; cdr3_aa: CASSSGTGVHEQFF; cdr3_nt: TGTGCCAGCAGTTCAGGGACAGGGGTCCATGAGCAGTTCTTC
d_call: .; j_call: TRBJ2-7; v_call: TRBV15; clone_size: once; cdr3_aa: CATSGGGTYEQYF; cdr3_nt: TGTGCCACCAGCGGAGGGGGGACCTACGAGCAGTACTTC
d_call: .; j_call: TRBJ2-5; v_call: TRBV7-6; clone_size: few; cdr3_aa: CASSLGVSKETQYF; cdr3_nt: TGTGCTAGCAGCTTAGGCGTTTCCAAAGAGACCCAGTACTTC
d_call: .; j_call: TRBJ2-5; v_call: TRBV7-6; clone_size: many; cdr3_aa: CASSSTVGFETQYF; cdr3_nt: TGTGCCAGCAGCTCCACCGTAGGTTTCGAGACCCAGTACTTC
d_call: TRBD2; j_call: TRBJ2-3; v_call: TRBV7-8; clone_size: many; cdr3_aa: CASSWEGGAGDTQYF; cdr3_nt: TGTGCCAGCAGCTGGGAGGGCGGGGCAGGGGATACGCAGTATTTT
d_call: .; j_call: TRBJ1-1; v_call: TRBV10-1; clone_size: .; cdr3_aa: CASSEMTENTEAFF; cdr3_nt: TGCGCCAGCAGTGAGATGACAGAGAACACTGAAGCTTTCTTT
d_call: .; j_call: TRBJ2-1; v_call: TRBV11-2; clone_size: few; cdr3_aa: CASSLGPRGSYNEQFF; cdr3_nt: TGTGCCAGCAGCTTAGGTCCCAGGGGATCCTACAATGAGCAGTTCTTC
d_call: .; j_call: TRBJ2-5; v_call: TRBV12-3/TRBV12-4; clone_size: .; cdr3_aa: CASSLPPGETQYF; cdr3_nt: TGTGCCAGCAGTTTACCCCCGGGAGAGACCCAGTACTTC
d_call: TRBD2; j_call: TRBJ2-2; v_call: TRBV6-1; clone_size: .; cdr3_aa: CASSSRRLAGGNTGELFF; cdr3_nt: TGTGCCAGCAGTTCCCGCCGACTAGCGGGGGGAAACACCGGGGAGCTGTTTTTT
d_call: .; j_call: TRBJ2-7; v_call: TRBV10-3; clone_size: few; cdr3_aa: CAISPDWREQYF; cdr3_nt: TGTGCCATCAGTCCGGACTGGAGGGAGCAGTACTTC
d_call: TRBD1; j_call: TRBJ1-2; v_call: TRBV19; clone_size: .; cdr3_aa: CATSLGGGQGANGYTF; cdr3_nt: TGTGCCACGTCGTTAGGCGGCGGACAGGGGGCAAATGGCTACACCTTC
d_call: TRBD1; j_call: TRBJ1-6; v_call: TRBV7-9; clone_size: few; cdr3_aa: CASSPRDRVDSPLHF; cdr3_nt: TGTGCCAGCAGCCCCCGGGACAGGGTCGATTCACCCCTCCACTTT
d_call: .; j_call: TRBJ1-1; v_call: TRBV6-2/TRBV6-3; clone_size: .; cdr3_aa: CASSYYRGPNTEAFF; cdr3_nt: TGTGCCAGCAGTTACTATCGAGGACCGAACACTGAAGCTTTCTTT
d_call: TRBD1; j_call: TRBJ2-2; v_call: TRBV27; clone_size: .; cdr3_aa: CASSPGTGYGELFF; cdr3_nt: TGTGCCAGCAGTCCCGGGACAGGGTACGGGGAGCTGTTTTTT
d_call: TRBD1; j_call: TRBJ2-1; v_call: TRBV11-2; clone_size: .; cdr3_aa: CASSGDREKDLYNEQFF; cdr3_nt: TGTGCCAGCAGCGGGGACAGGGAGAAAGACTTGTACAATGAGCAGTTCTTC
d_call: .; j_call: TRBJ1-6; v_call: TRBV28; clone_size: few; cdr3_aa: CASNTGPFYNSPLHF; cdr3_nt: TGTGCCAGCAATACAGGACCATTTTATAATTCACCCCTCCACTTT
d_call: .; j_call: TRBJ1-6; v_call: TRBV7-8; clone_size: many; cdr3_aa: CASSLGIPGLHSPLHF; cdr3_nt: TGTGCCAGCAGCTTAGGAATACCAGGGTTGCATTCACCCCTCCACTTT
d_call: .; j_call: TRBJ2-3; v_call: TRBV10-2; clone_size: few; cdr3_aa: CASSESWGSQPDTQYF; cdr3_nt: TGCGCCAGCAGTGAGTCTTGGGGCAGCCAGCCAGATACGCAGTATTTT
d_call: TRBD1; j_call: TRBJ2-7; v_call: TRBV28; clone_size: once; cdr3_aa: CASSETGGPYEEYF; cdr3_nt: TGTGCCAGCAGCGAGACAGGGGGCCCGTACGAGGAGTACTTC
d_call: .; j_call: TRBJ2-3; v_call: TRBV12-3/TRBV12-4; clone_size: .; cdr3_aa: CASSPDTNTQYF; cdr3_nt: TGTGCCAGCAGCCCAGACACCAATACGCAGTATTTT
d_call: TRBD2; j_call: TRBJ2-7; v_call: TRBV7-2; clone_size: .; cdr3_aa: CASSHTSGGIYEQYF; cdr3_nt: TGTGCCAGCAGCCATACTAGCGGGGGTATCTACGAGCAGTACTTC
d_call: .; j_call: TRBJ1-1; v_call: TRBV27; clone_size: .; cdr3_aa: CASSLSVTPDTEAFF; cdr3_nt: TGTGCCAGCAGTTTATCGGTGACCCCGGACACTGAAGCTTTCTTT
d_call: .; j_call: TRBJ2-1; v_call: TRBV6-2/TRBV6-3; clone_size: .; cdr3_aa: CASGWPLIEQFF; cdr3_nt: TGTGCCAGCGGCTGGCCCCTCATAGAGCAGTTCTTC
d_call: TRBD1; j_call: TRBJ1-2; v_call: TRBV9; clone_size: .; cdr3_aa: CASSVGGTDNYGYTF; cdr3_nt: TGTGCCAGCAGCGTAGGAGGGACAGATAACTATGGCTACACCTTC